These T cell receptor beta chains were read from a single sample in a study of neurological immune-mediated disorders. Via MiXCR, TCRdb re-called the 5' RACE reads, giving one row per CDR3 protein. The sample shows 15,000 to 20,000 distinct CDR3 sequences, less than 15% of them seen only once. Material for sequencing was CD4+ T cells from blood. The origin of the receptors is an older woman with HTLV-1-associated myelopathy (HAM/TSP). The CDR3 runs from the conserved cysteine through the conserved F or W. A D gene is named only where the DNA matches it firmly. Clone sizes are given selectively: once, few, many, or a class where the clone is expanded.

v_gene	j_gene	abundance	d_gene	CDR3aa	CDR3nt
TRBV12-3/TRBV12-4	TRBJ2-3	many	TRBD2	CASSFGREGPDTQYF	TGTGCCAGCAGTTTTGGGCGGGAGGGCCCAGATACGCAGTATTTT
TRBV9	TRBJ1-4	many	TRBD1	CASSRDSTNEKLFF	TGTGCCAGCAGCCGGGACAGTACTAATGAAAAACTGTTTTTT
TRBV3-1	TRBJ2-7	many	TRBD2	CASSQDYSGGYEQYF	TGTGCCAGCAGCCAAGATTACAGCGGGGGCTACGAGCAGTACTTC
TRBV29-1	TRBJ2-6	medium-sized	-	CSVATLGANVLTF	TGCAGCGTTGCAACCCTGGGAGCCAACGTCCTGACTTTC
TRBV11-2	TRBJ2-5	many	-	CASSSSLDTRWTQYF	TGTGCCAGCAGCTCGAGCTTGGATACACGATGGACCCAGTACTTC
TRBV5-1	TRBJ2-1	-	TRBD2	CASNWGSGSSYNEQFF	TGCGCCAGCAATTGGGGTAGCGGGAGCTCCTACAATGAGCAGTTCTTC
TRBV29-1	TRBJ1-1	many	-	CSVGDRVNTEAFF	TGCAGCGTTGGTGACAGAGTGAACACTGAAGCTTTCTTT
TRBV19	TRBJ1-5	many	-	CASSISGDNQPQHF	TGTGCCAGTAGTATTTCGGGGGACAATCAGCCCCAGCATTTT
TRBV18	TRBJ2-3	many	TRBD2	CASSPPLAGTDTQYF	TGTGCCAGCTCACCACCTCTAGCGGGCACAGATACGCAGTATTTT
TRBV6-6	TRBJ2-2	many	TRBD2	CASTSGGGTGELFF	TGTGCCAGCACTAGCGGGGGAGGAACCGGGGAGCTGTTTTTT
TRBV12-3/TRBV12-4	TRBJ2-5	-	TRBD1	CASSLGQRRGETQYF	TGTGCCAGCAGTTTAGGACAGCGCAGGGGGGAGACCCAGTACTTC
TRBV10-3	TRBJ2-3	many	-	CAISGGIKSLPTDTQYF	TGTGCCATCAGTGGGGGAATCAAATCACTTCCGACAGATACGCAGTATTTT
TRBV7-9	TRBJ2-1	many	-	CASSPRANNEQFF	TGTGCCAGCAGCCCCCGGGCAAATAATGAGCAGTTCTTC
TRBV19	TRBJ2-1	many	-	CATSSGLAGEQFF	TGTGCCACCAGTTCGGGTCTCGCCGGGGAGCAGTTCTTC
TRBV24-1	TRBJ2-3	many	-	CATSDLSQGTDTQYF	TGTGCCACCAGTGATTTGTCGCAGGGCACAGATACGCAGTATTTT
TRBV7-2	TRBJ2-2	many	-	CASKASRTNTGELFF	TGTGCCAGTAAAGCTTCTCGTACGAACACCGGGGAGCTGTTTTTT
TRBV4-3	TRBJ1-4	many	-	CASGNFNEKLFF	TGCGCCAGCGGAAACTTTAATGAAAAACTGTTTTTT
TRBV6-4	TRBJ1-2	many	-	CAIGDTRNYGYTF	TGTGCCATCGGGGACACTCGTAACTATGGCTACACCTTC
TRBV5-1	TRBJ1-1	-	TRBD1	CASSSETGDDTEAFF	TGCGCCAGCAGCTCCGAGACAGGGGACGACACTGAAGCTTTCTTT
TRBV5-1	TRBJ2-7	many	-	CASATGTPLSEQYF	TGCGCCAGCGCTACGGGGACTCCCCTTAGCGAGCAGTACTTC
TRBV5-1	TRBJ1-2	many	-	CASSGRTETNYGYTF	TGCGCCAGCAGCGGGCGGACAGAGACTAACTATGGCTACACCTTC
TRBV5-4	TRBJ2-3	many	-	CASSFGQAPSTDTQYF	TGTGCCAGCAGCTTTGGGCAGGCCCCTAGCACAGATACGCAGTATTTT
TRBV15	TRBJ2-7	medium-sized	-	CATSRETISYEQYF	TGTGCCACCAGCAGAGAGACAATCTCCTACGAGCAGTACTTC
TRBV7-2	TRBJ2-3	many	-	CASSLGLSTDTQYF	TGTGCCAGCAGCTTAGGGCTCAGCACAGATACGCAGTATTTT
TRBV20-1	TRBJ2-5	-	TRBD1	CSAPGQGAGETQYF	TGCAGTGCCCCGGGGCAGGGGGCTGGAGAGACCCAGTACTTC
TRBV5-1	TRBJ1-1	many	-	CASRPSQRTEAFF	TGCGCCAGCAGGCCATCACAGCGCACTGAAGCTTTCTTT
TRBV6-1	TRBJ2-6	many	TRBD2	CASRGLAGFSGANVLTF	TGTGCCAGCAGGGGACTAGCGGGCTTCTCTGGGGCCAACGTCCTGACTTTC
TRBV6-5	TRBJ2-1	many	TRBD2	CASSVWSAGDYNEQFF	TGTGCCAGCAGTGTCTGGTCAGCGGGGGACTACAATGAGCAGTTCTTC
TRBV20-1	TRBJ2-1	many	TRBD2	CSARHQRTSGIEQFF	TGCAGTGCTAGACACCAACGGACTAGCGGGATCGAGCAGTTCTTC
TRBV20-1	TRBJ2-7	many	-	CSAGRTGIYEQYF	TGCAGTGCTGGACGAACAGGGATCTACGAGCAGTACTTC
TRBV6-2/TRBV6-3	TRBJ1-5	many	-	CASSYGQGGQPQHF	TGTGCCAGCAGTTACGGGCAGGGTGGACAGCCCCAGCATTTT